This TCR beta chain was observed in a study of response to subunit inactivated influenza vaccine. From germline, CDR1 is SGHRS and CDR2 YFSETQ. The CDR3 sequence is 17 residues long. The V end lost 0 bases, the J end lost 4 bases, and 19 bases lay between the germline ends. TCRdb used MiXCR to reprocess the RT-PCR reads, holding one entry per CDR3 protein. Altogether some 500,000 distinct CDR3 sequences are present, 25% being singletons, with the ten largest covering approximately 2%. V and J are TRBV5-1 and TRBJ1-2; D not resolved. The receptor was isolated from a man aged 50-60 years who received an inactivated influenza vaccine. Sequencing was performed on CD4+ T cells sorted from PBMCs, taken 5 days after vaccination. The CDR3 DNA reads TGCGCCAGCAGCTTGGGGACTTCGTCCACCCATCTCTATGGCTACACCTTC. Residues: CASSLGTSSTHLYGYTF.